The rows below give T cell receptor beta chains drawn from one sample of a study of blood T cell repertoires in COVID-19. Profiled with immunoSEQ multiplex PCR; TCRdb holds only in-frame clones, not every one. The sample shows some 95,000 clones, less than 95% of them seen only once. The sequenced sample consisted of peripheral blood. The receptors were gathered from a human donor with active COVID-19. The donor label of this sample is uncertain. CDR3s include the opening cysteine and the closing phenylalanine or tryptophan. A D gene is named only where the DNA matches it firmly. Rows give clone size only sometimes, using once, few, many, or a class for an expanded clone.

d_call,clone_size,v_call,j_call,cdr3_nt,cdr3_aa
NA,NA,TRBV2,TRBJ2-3,TGTGCCAGCAGTGAACAGTACGAAGATACGCAGTATTTT,CASSEQYEDTQYF
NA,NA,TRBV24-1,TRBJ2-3,TGTGCCACCACTTCCACAGGGATCACAGATACGCAGTATTTT,CATTSTGITDTQYF
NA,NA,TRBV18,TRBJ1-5,TGTGCCAGCTCCGTTGAGAGGGACAATCAGCCCCAGCATTTT,CASSVERDNQPQHF
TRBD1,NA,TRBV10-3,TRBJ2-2,TGTGCCATCAGTGAAGGGACAGGTCACACCGGGGAGCTGTTTTTT,CAISEGTGHTGELFF
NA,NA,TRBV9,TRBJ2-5,TGTGCCAGCAGCGTACGGGGTGGTGAGACCCAGTACTTC,CASSVRGGETQYF
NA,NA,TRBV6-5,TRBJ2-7,TGTGCCAGCAGCCCGGGATTAAGATGGTTTTCCGAGCAGTACTTC,CASSPGLRWFSEQYF
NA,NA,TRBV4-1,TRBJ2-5,TGCGCCAGCAGCCAAGAAGCTCCGGGACTTCTTCAAGAGACCCAGTACTTC,CASSQEAPGLLQETQYF
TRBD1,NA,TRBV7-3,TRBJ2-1,TGTGCCAGCAGCCTCCAGGGGGCGGTAGGCAATGAGCAGTTCTTC,CASSLQGAVGNEQFF
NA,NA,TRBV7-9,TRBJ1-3,TGTGCCAGCAGAAGCGTCCCGGAAAGCTCTGGAAACACCATATATTTT,CASRSVPESSGNTIYF
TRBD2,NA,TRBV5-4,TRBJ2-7,TGTGCCAGCAGCTTGGTAGGCGGGGGGGTGGACTACGAGCAGTACTTC,CASSLVGGGVDYEQYF
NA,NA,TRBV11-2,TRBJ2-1,TGTGCCAGCAGACTCCGGGACAAGCCGTTCTTC,CASRLRDKPFF
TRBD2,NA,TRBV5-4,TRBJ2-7,TGTGCCAGCAGCCCCCCCTTGGCGGGAGAAAACGAGCAGTACTTC,CASSPPLAGENEQYF
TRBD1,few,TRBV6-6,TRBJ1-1,TGTGCCAGCAGTCGATCCGGGACAGGATCGAACACTGAAGCTTTCTTT,CASSRSGTGSNTEAFF
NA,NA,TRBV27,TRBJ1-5,TGTGCCAGCAGTTTATCGATCCCGGGTGGCAATCAGCCCCAGCATTTT,CASSLSIPGGNQPQHF
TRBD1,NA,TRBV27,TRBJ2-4,TGTGCCAGCAGTTTATGGACAGGGGAAGGGGGAAACATTCAGTACTTC,CASSLWTGEGGNIQYF
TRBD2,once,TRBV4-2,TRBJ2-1,TGTGCCAGCAGCCAAGATTCAAGCAGCGGGGGGGCCCCTGAGCAGTTCTTC,CASSQDSSSGGAPEQFF
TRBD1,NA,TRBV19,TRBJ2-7,TGTGCCAGTAGTATAGGGACAGGGTCCACCTACGAGCAGTACTTC,CASSIGTGSTYEQYF
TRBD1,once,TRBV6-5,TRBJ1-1,TGTGCCAGCAGCCTGACAGGGGTCAACACTGAAGCTTTCTTT,CASSLTGVNTEAFF
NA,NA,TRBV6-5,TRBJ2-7,TGTGCCAGCAGTTACTACCAACAAGGAGGAGAGCAGTACTTC,CASSYYQQGGEQYF
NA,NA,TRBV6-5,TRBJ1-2,TGTGCCAGCAGTCAGACATATAACTATGGCTACACCTTC,CASSQTYNYGYTF
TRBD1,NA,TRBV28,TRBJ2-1,TGTGCCAGCAGGGAGTGGGGTCCGGGACAGGAGTACAATGAGCAGTTCTTC,CASREWGPGQEYNEQFF
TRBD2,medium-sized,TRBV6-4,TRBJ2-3,TGTGCCAGCAGTGAAAGCGGGGGGGCCACAGATACGCAGTATTTT,CASSESGGATDTQYF
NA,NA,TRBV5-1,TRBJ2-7,TGCGCCAGCAGCTTGGAGGCGGGGTTACGGAACGAGCAGTACTTC,CASSLEAGLRNEQYF
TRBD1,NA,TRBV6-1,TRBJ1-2,TGTGCCAGCAGTGAATTAGGACAGGTCGCCTATGGCTACACCTTC,CASSELGQVAYGYTF
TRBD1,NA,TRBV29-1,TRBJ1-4,TGCAGCGTTGAGGACAGGGGAACTAATGAAAAACTGTTTTTT,CSVEDRGTNEKLFF
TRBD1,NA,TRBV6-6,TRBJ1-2,TGTGCCAGCAGCCCATCAGGGGGGTATGGAGATGGCTACACCTTC,CASSPSGGYGDGYTF
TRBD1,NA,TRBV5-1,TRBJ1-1,TGCGCCAGCAGCCTTCGGACAGGGGGTACTGAAGCTTTCTTT,CASSLRTGGTEAFF
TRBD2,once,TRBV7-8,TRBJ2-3,TGTGCCAGCAGCCGAGAGGCGGGGGGGTGGGCAGATACGCAGTATTTT,CASSREAGGWADTQYF
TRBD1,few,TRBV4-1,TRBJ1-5,TGCGCCAGCAGCCACGCCGGACAGGTTAATCAGCCCCAGCATTTT,CASSHAGQVNQPQHF
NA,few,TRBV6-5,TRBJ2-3,TGTGCCAGCACAACAGGCACAGATACGCAGTATTTT,CASTTGTDTQYF
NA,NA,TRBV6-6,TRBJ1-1,TGTGCCAGCAGTTACATTTCCACAGGGAACACTGAAGCTTTCTTT,CASSYISTGNTEAFF
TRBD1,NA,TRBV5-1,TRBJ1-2,TGCGCCAGCAGCGCGATTACAGGGGGCGGCGACTATGGCTACACCTTC,CASSAITGGGDYGYTF
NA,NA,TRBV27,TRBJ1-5,TGTGCCAGCAGTCCCAGAATGCTCGGCGGGCAGCCCCAGCATTTT,CASSPRMLGGQPQHF
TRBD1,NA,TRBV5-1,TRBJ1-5,TGCGCCAGCAGCTGGACAGGGGAGGCCAATCAGCCCCAGCATTTT,CASSWTGEANQPQHF
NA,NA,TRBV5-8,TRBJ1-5,TGTGCCAGCAGCTTGCTATTAGGGGGTCAGCCCCAGCATTTT,CASSLLLGGQPQHF
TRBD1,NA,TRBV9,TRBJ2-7,TGTGCCAGCAGCGTAGCCGACAGGGCCTACGAGCAGTACTTC,CASSVADRAYEQYF
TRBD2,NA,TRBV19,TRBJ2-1,TGTGCCTTGGGGGGGGTTTCTCCGAATGAGCAGTTCTTC,CALGGVSPNEQFF
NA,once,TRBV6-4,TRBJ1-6,TGTGCCAGCAGTGACAGGCGAGGTTCACCCCTCCACTTT,CASSDRRGSPLHF
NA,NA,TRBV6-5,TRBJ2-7,TGTGCCAGCAGTTACTCGCGGAGGGCAGGGAGCTACGAGCAGTACTTC,CASSYSRRAGSYEQYF
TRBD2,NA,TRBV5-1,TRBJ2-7,TGCGCCAGCAGCTTGCTGGCGGGGGGGCCCTACGAGCAGTACTTC,CASSLLAGGPYEQYF
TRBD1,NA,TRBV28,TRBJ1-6,TGTGCCAGCAGTTTACACCAAAGACAGGGTGGCAGGACACCCCTCCACTTT,CASSLHQRQGGRTPLHF
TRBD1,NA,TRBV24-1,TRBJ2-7,TGTGCCACCAGTGACTCAGACAGGGGCCCCGACGAGCAGTACTTC,CATSDSDRGPDEQYF
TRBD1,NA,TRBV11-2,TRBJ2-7,TGTGCCAGCAGCTTGGACAGGTCGGCCGATGGAGAGCAGTACTTC,CASSLDRSADGEQYF
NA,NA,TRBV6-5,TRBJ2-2,TGTGCCAGCAGCCTACTAGATCGGGGCACCGGGGAGCTGTTTTTT,CASSLLDRGTGELFF
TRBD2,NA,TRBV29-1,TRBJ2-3,TGCAGCGCCCTAGCGGGGCTCACAGATACGCAGTATTTT,CSALAGLTDTQYF
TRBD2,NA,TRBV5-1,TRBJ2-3,TGCGCCAGCAGCTTGGCCGCAGCCGGGGGGGCCACAGGTTCCACGCAGTATTTT,CASSLAAAGGATGSTQYF
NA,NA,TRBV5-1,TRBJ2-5,TGCGCCAGCAGCTTGGCCGGGCGGGCAGTACAAGAGACCCAGTACTTC,CASSLAGRAVQETQYF
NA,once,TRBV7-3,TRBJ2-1,TGTGCCAGCAGCTTACAAGTTCGGGATGAGCAGTTCTTC,CASSLQVRDEQFF
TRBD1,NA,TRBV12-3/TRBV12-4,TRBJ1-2,TGTGCCAGCACCCCGGGACAGAACTATGGCTACACCTTC,CASTPGQNYGYTF
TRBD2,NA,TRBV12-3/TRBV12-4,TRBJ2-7,TGTGCCAGCAGTGCGGGAGAAACCTACGAGCAGTACTTC,CASSAGETYEQYF
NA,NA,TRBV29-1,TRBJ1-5,TGCAGCGTTGTTGTAGCGGGGGAGCCCCAGCATTTT,CSVVVAGEPQHF
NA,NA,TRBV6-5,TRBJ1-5,TGTGCCAGCAGTTACGGGACTAATAGCAATCAGCCCCAGCATTTT,CASSYGTNSNQPQHF
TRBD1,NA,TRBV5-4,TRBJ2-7,TGTGCCAGCAGCCGGGACAGGTCGAGCGACGAGCAGTACTTC,CASSRDRSSDEQYF
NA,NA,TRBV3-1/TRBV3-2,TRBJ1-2,TGTGCCAGCAGCCAAGATTTGGGCTTTCAAGGAGGGGTCTATGGCTACACCTTC,CASSQDLGFQGGVYGYTF
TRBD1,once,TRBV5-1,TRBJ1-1,TGCGCCAGCAGCACCCGGACAGGGGGTAGCGACACTGAAGCTTTCTTT,CASSTRTGGSDTEAFF
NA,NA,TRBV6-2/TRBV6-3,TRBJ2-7,TGTGCCAGCAGTTACGCAGGGAGGCTCTACGAGCAGTACTTC,CASSYAGRLYEQYF
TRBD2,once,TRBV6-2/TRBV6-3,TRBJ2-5,TGTGCCAGCAGCCTACTAGCGTTCCAAGAGACCCAGTACTTC,CASSLLAFQETQYF
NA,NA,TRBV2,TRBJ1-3,TGTGCCAGCAGTGTTTCGGGAAACACCATATATTTT,CASSVSGNTIYF
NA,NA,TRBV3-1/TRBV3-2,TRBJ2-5,TGTGCCAGCAGCCAATACAGCCAAGAGACCCAGTACTTC,CASSQYSQETQYF
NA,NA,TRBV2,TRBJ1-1,TGTGCCAGCCGTCCCAACGGGGGTGAAGCTTTCTTT,CASRPNGGEAFF